This TCR beta chain came from a study of cytomegalovirus exposure and HLA in healthy donors. Remarks on this clone: No antigen is known for it.

This CDR3 has 15 residues. The V gene's germline CDR1 is LNHDA and CDR2 SQIVND (reference sequence). V was pared by 5 bases and J by 6 bases, with 10 bases of the junction left unmatched. Study-wide points: Previously analyzed data showed that most TCR beta V segments were productive at a frequency of about 87% or about 30%.

The study ran its PCR with 60 Vbeta and 13 Jbeta primers. TCRdb's table, derived via immunoSEQ multiplex PCR, lists solely in-frame clones and lacks some. The table shows under 200,000 clones, with 80% to 90% occurring only once. Sequenced sample: PBMCs. This TCR was sampled from a man younger than 35 in good health and CMV-seropositive. This chain links TRBV19 with TRBJ2-1; 7 bases are shared with TRBD2. CDR3 sequence (DNA): TGTGCCAGTAGTCCGGGGAGGGGCGATCTCAATGAGCAGTTCTTC. The encoded protein is CASSPGRGDLNEQFF.